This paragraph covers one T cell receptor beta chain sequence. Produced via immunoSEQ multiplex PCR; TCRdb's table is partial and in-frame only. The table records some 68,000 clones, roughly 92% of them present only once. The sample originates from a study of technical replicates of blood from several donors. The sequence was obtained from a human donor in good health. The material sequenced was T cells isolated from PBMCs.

CDR3 in amino acids: CASSMGQGATEAFF. DNA for the CDR3: TGTGCCAGTAGTATGGGACAGGGGGCTACTGAAGCTTTCTTT. V usage is TRBV19 and J usage is TRBJ1-1, with 12 bases fitting TRBD1. The CDR3 spans 14 residues. Unmatched junction bases numbered 1, after V lost 3 bases and J lost 5 bases. The germline gives CDR1 LNHDA, CDR2 SQIVND (reference sequence).